Presented here are 23 T cell receptor beta chains from one specimen sequenced in a study of glioma-infiltrating T cells after dendritic cell vaccination. Some clones are missing from TCRdb's copy, which holds only in-frame ones; the method was immunoSEQ multiplex PCR. The sample records 60,000 or so clones, about 89% being singletons. Time point noted: after dendritic cell vaccination, including at tumor progression/relapse. The source was blood, collected after dendritic cell vaccination. The receptor source for this set is a human donor with glioblastoma.

The rearrangement joins TRBV5-1 to TRBJ2-5; 12 bases match TRBD2. From germline, CDR1 is SGHRS and CDR2 YFSETQ. The CDR3 totals 15 residues. The ends lost 4 bases at V and 4 bases at J; junction bases unmatched: 5. CDR3 bases: TGCGCCAGCAGCAACCAGGGACTAGCGGGAGAGACCCAGTACTTC. It yields the protein CASSNQGLAGETQYF.

The chain links TRBV7-3 to TRBJ1-2; 10 bases fit TRBD1. This CDR3 has 14 residues. Germline V gene lookup returns CDR1 SGHTA and CDR2 FQGTGA. V lost 5 bases, J lost 4 bases, and 4 bases stayed unmatched. Here the CDR3 reads CASSPDRGPYGYTF. The CDR3 bases are TGTGCCAGCAGCCCCGACAGGGGGCCCTATGGCTACACCTTC.

The chain carries TRBV21-1 and TRBJ2-7; TRBD1, the table's D call, lacks a check against the DNA. TRBV21-1 is given as a pseudogene. This CDR3 has 15 amino acids. CDR3 sequence: CASSSRQGAWDEQYF. The CDR3 region has the DNA TGTGCCAGCAGCTCCCGACAGGGGGCGTGGGACGAGCAGTACTTC.

The count of this clone is one. V gene TRBV11-2 combines with J gene TRBJ2-7; 8 nucleotides line up with TRBD2. The V gene end was trimmed by 2 bases and the J gene end by 4 bases; junction bases not matched to a gene: 4. CDR1 and CDR2 from the germline V gene are SGHAT and FQNNGV. The CDR3 totals 14 residues. CDR3 DNA: TGTGCCAGCAGCTTATCTAGCGGGTATTACGAGCAGTACTTC. Residues: CASSLSSGYYEQYF.

This clone appeared once. The V call is TRBV6-5, the J call TRBJ2-7; possible D gene TRBD1, 7 bases. Looked up from germline, CDR1 is MNHEY and CDR2 is SVGAGI. The CDR3 consists of 15 residues. V lost 8 bases and J lost 1, with 18 bases in between. The CDR3 loop is CASRMAGTVSYEQYF. DNA for the CDR3: TGTGCCAGCCGAATGGCGGGGACAGTTTCCTACGAGCAGTACTTC.

The rearrangement links TRBV4-2 to TRBJ2-5; 10 bases agree with TRBD2. The CDR3 is 17 residues long. Trimming removed 0 bases from V and 7 bases from J; junction bases left unmatched: 11. Germline V gene sequence: CDR1 LGHNA, CDR2 YNFKEQ. CDR3 loop: CASSQDGTLAGKLTQYF. The CDR3 coding sequence is TGTGCCAGCAGCCAAGACGGGACACTAGCGGGAAAATTGACCCAGTACTTC.

This chain uses TRBV27 with TRBJ2-1; 9 positions match TRBD2. After removal of 6 bases from V and 8 bases from J, the junction contained 14 bases not matched to a gene. The CDR3 contains 16 residues. Germline lookup yields CDR1 MNHEY and CDR2 SMNVEV (reference sequence). Written as DNA, the CDR3 is TGTGCCAGCAGAATGCTAGGCGGGGGGGCGGTGGATGAGCAGTTCTTC. This encodes CASRMLGGGAVDEQFF.

The chain couples TRBV6-6 to TRBJ1-2; no clear D gene. The CDR3 is 12 amino acids. Germline V gene lookup returns CDR1 MNHNY and CDR2 SVGAGI (reference sequence). Trimming left V 8 bases short and J 2 bases short, with 9 bases between. This chain's CDR3 is CASRLENYGYTF. DNA for the CDR3: TGTGCCAGCCGTTTGGAGAACTATGGCTACACCTTC.

The rearrangement joins TRBV6-5 to TRBJ1-1; weak D call: TRBD1 (5 bases). The CDR3 is 14 amino acids. In germline, CDR1 is MNHEY, CDR2 SVGAGI. V gave up 6 bases and J gave up 1 base, with 12 bases separating them. CDR3 nucleotides: TGTGCCAGCAGAGAAAGGGGTCCGAACACTGAAGCTTTCTTT. Translation gives CASRERGPNTEAFF.

This chain uses TRBV30 with TRBJ2-3; tentatively, D is TRBD2 (6 bases). CDR1 is GTSNPN and CDR2 is SVGIG in the germline V gene (reference sequence). The V end lost 5 bases, the J end lost 9 bases, and 21 bases lay between the germline ends. This CDR3 spans 14 amino acids. CDR3: CAWGRQVWEVTQYF. DNA of the CDR3: TGTGCCTGGGGTCGTCAGGTATGGGAGGTCACGCAGTATTTT.

This clone appeared a few times. This chain uses TRBV19 with TRBJ1-1, with a tentative D call TRBD1 (6 bases). Germline CDR1 reads LNHDA; CDR2 reads SQIVND (reference sequence). This CDR3 is 13 amino acids long. Trimming cost V 5 bases and J 5 bases, with 12 bases left between them. The CDR3 sequence: CASSQTGWTEAFF. The CDR3, as DNA: TGTGCCAGTAGTCAAACAGGGTGGACTGAAGCTTTCTTT.

The gene calls are TRBV19 and TRBJ2-7; D perhaps matches TRBD2 (6 bases). From germline, CDR1 is LNHDA and CDR2 SQIVND (reference sequence). Trimming shortened V by 7 bases and J by 4 bases, and 17 bases separated the two germline ends. There are 14 residues in the CDR3. Written as DNA, the CDR3 is TGTGCCAGTACCTCCAGCTCGCGGGATTACGAGCAGTACTTC. Its translation is CASTSSSRDYEQYF.

The V and J genes are TRBV5-8 and TRBJ2-1; 13 nucleotides line up with TRBD2. Germline lookup yields CDR1 SGHTS and CDR2 YDEGEE. The CDR3 extends over 17 amino acids. V lost 0 bases, J lost 7 bases, and 7 bases stayed unmatched. The CDR3 loop reads CASSLAWGTSGDNEQFF. In DNA form, the CDR3 reads TGTGCCAGCAGCTTGGCCTGGGGGACTAGCGGGGATAATGAGCAGTTCTTC. The entire variable domain, with the rest obtained from reference TRBV5-8 and TRBJ2-1, is as follows: EAGVTQSPTHLIKTRGQQATLRCSPISGHTSVYWYQQALGLGLQFLLWYDEGEERNRGNFPPRFSGRQFPNYSSELNVNALELEDSALYLCASSLAWGTSGDNEQFFGPGTRLTVL.

The chain is built from TRBV7-3 and TRBJ1-1; D is uncertain. The CDR3 is made up of 12 amino acids. Trimming took 6 bases from V and 11 from J, leaving 16 bases between them. The V gene's germline CDR1 is SGHTA and CDR2 FQGTGA. CDR3 in DNA: TGTGCCAGCAGTACCGACTCGTTGGTGGCTTTCTTT. It is translated as CASSTDSLVAFF.

For the CDR3, the DNA is TGTGCCAGCAGCTTAGGGGGGGGAGAATATGGCTACACCTTC. Translation: CASSLGGGEYGYTF. The chain joins TRBV7-6 to TRBJ1-2; TRBD1 might be the D (5 bases). The ends were cut back, 1 base at V and 5 bases at J, with 11 bases in the middle. Germline V gene data show CDR1 as SGHVS and CDR2 as FNYEAQ. The CDR3 contains 14 residues.

The V call is TRBV7-6, the J call TRBJ1-1; no clear D. The ends were cut back, 5 bases at V and 2 bases at J, with 9 bases in the middle. The germline gives CDR1 SGHVS, CDR2 FNYEAQ. The CDR3 is 13 residues long. The CDR3 reads CASSAAANTEAFF. For the CDR3, the DNA is TGTGCCAGCAGCGCCGCGGCCAACACTGAAGCTTTCTTT.

CDR3 DNA: TGTGCCAGCAGTGAACCGGGACAGGGAAATGGCTACACCTTC. This gives the protein CASSEPGQGNGYTF. This chain connects TRBV6-1 to TRBJ1-2; the match to TRBD1 covers 9 bases. After removal of 2 bases from V and 6 bases from J, the junction contained 4 bases not matched to a gene. Germline V gives CDR1 MNHNS, CDR2 SASEGT. The CDR3 contains 14 residues.

J is TRBJ2-7 and V is TRBV7-3; 8 bases are a match to TRBD2. The V segment lost 4 bases and the J segment 5 bases; nucleotides outside the gene matches: 7. The CDR3 loop spans 14 amino acids. Germline loops: CDR1 SGHTA, CDR2 FQGTGA. In nucleotides, the CDR3 is TGTGCCAGCAGCTCAGGACTAGCTGTGCACGAGCAGTACTTC. This sequence encodes CASSSGLAVHEQYF. Full variable domain (rest looked up from reference TRBV7-3 and TRBJ2-7): GAGVSQTPSNKVTEKGKYVELRCDPISGHTALYWYRQSLGQGPEFLIYFQGTGAADDSGLPNDRFFAVRPEGSVSTLKIQRTERGDSAVYLCASSSGLAVHEQYFGPGTRLTVT.

The chain couples TRBV2 to TRBJ2-6; weak D call: TRBD1 (6 bases). Deletions cut 6 bases from V and 2 bases from J, with 14 bases between. Germline V gene data show CDR1 as SNHLY and CDR2 as FYNNEI. The CDR3 spans 16 residues. The CDR3 loop is CASRNRVGPGANVLTF. In nucleotides, the CDR3 is TGTGCCAGCAGGAACAGGGTAGGCCCTGGGGCCAACGTCCTGACTTTC.

This sequence joins TRBV6-5 and TRBJ1-2, with TRBD1 matching over 7 bases. The CDR3 sequence is 14 residues long. Germline V gives CDR1 MNHEY, CDR2 SVGAGI. V gave up 0 bases and J gave up 8 bases; unmatched junction bases: 6. CDR3 coding DNA: TGTGCCAGCAGTTACTCGAGGCTAGGGGGCGGCTACACCTTC. This gives the protein CASSYSRLGGGYTF.

With respect to this clone: Other DNA sequences from this sample encode an identical CDR3 as well. This chain links TRBV10-3 with TRBJ2-7; 12 bases line up with TRBD1. The CDR3 loop spans 16 amino acids. V was clipped by 0 bases and J by 5 bases; unmatched bases: 5. Germline CDR1 reads ENHRY; CDR2 reads SYGVKD. In DNA, the CDR3 is TGTGCCATCAGTGAGTCGAGGGGACAGGGGGCCCACGAGCAGTACTTC. It codes for CAISESRGQGAHEQYF.

CDR3 loop: CATSRGSAGGKDTQYF. The DNA for the CDR3 is TGTGCCACCAGCAGAGGTAGCGCAGGGGGAAAAGATACGCAGTATTTT. The chain carries TRBV15 and TRBJ2-3; 7 bases are a match to TRBD1. The CDR3 sequence is 16 residues long. The V and J ends lost 1 base and 5 bases, in that order; junction bases with no gene match: 9. Looked up from germline, CDR1 is LNHNV and CDR2 is YYDKDF (reference sequence).

The chain carries TRBV5-4 and TRBJ2-7, with D uncertain. CDR1 is SGHNT, CDR2 YYREEE, per germline (reference sequence). CDR3 length: 13 amino acids. V was cut by 2 bases and J by 4 bases, with 10 bases left in between. CDR3 in DNA: TGTGCCAGCAGCTTTGGTGAGGTTTACGAGCAGTACTTC. Its translation is CASSFGEVYEQYF.